A single T cell receptor beta chain is shown here with its context. Its antigen remains unknown. 5'RACE primed at constant segments yielded TCR alpha and TCR beta cDNA libraries bearing sample barcodes and UMIs. One entry per CDR3 protein results from TCRdb running MiXCR on the 5' RACE reads. This table holds 340,000 or so distinct CDR3 sequences, 10% to 15% found once. The sample is drawn from a study of T-cell memory formation after mild COVID-19. Study findings and constraints: Day 15 to 85 contractors were CD4/CD8 balanced; later expanders leaned CD4+. Mainly CM and EM harbored the contracting CD4+ clones; mainly EMRA harbored the CD8+ ones.

Trimming removed 3 bases from V and 0 bases from J; junction bases left unmatched: 4. CDR3 length: 15 residues. The V call is TRBV12-3 or TRBV12-4, the J call TRBJ2-5, with TRBD1 matching over 7 bases. Sequenced material: PBMCs or a T cell subset sorted from them (not recorded which). This TCR was recovered from a man between 18 and 29 years old who had mild COVID-19 (a few samples of this study predate the infection). Cell type and time point are not known. CDR3 residues: CASSFGDRDQETQYF. The CDR3 DNA reads as TGTGCCAGCAGTTTTGGGGACAGAGACCAAGAGACCCAGTACTTC.